Reported below is one T cell receptor beta chain. Its antigen is currently unknown. Clones were sequenced by immunoSEQ multiplex PCR, and TCRdb holds only the in-frame ones, with some missing. The sample holds about 70,000 clones, around 90% seen once. This sample is part of a study of OX40 agonist ivuxolimab in advanced cancers. Whole-study context: From 23 to 79 years was the age range, with a mean of around 56 years, and around 80% were male.

Study-wide points: Clonal expansion in partial responders at 0.1-3.0 mg/kg ranked among the lowest. Fewer expanded clones were found on average in CD4+ than in CD8+ T cells. At 0.1 to 3.0 mg/kg, clonal expansion of CD4+ and CD8+ blood T cells had occurred by week 6.

V was shortened by 10 bases and J by 7 bases, with 17 bases between the two germline ends. CDR1 is MNHEY, CDR2 SMNVEV, per germline (reference sequence). The CDR3 extends over 14 amino acids. Material: CD4+ or CD8+ T cells sorted from blood, obtained in a trial of the OX40 agonist ivuxolimab. The sequence was collected from an adult with an advanced solid tumor such as melanoma, head and neck, liver or kidney cancer. J is TRBJ1-6 and V is TRBV27; maybe TRBD1 (5 bases). CDR3 bases: TGTGCCACCCAGCGGGGGGGAGGGAATTCACCCCTCCACTTT. Protein product: CATQRGGGNSPLHF.